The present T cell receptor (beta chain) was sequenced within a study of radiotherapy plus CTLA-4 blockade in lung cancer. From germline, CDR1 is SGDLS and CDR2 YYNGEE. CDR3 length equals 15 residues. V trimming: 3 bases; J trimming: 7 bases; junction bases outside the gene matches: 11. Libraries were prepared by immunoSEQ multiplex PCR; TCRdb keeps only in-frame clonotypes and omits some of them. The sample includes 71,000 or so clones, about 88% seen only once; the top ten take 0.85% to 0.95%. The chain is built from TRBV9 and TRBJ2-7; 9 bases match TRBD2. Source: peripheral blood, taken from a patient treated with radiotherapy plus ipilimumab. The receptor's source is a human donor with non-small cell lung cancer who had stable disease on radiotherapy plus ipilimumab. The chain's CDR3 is CASSGELAGRREQYF. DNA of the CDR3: TGTGCCAGCAGCGGGGAACTAGCGGGCAGGAGGGAGCAGTACTTC.